The rows below give T cell receptor beta chains drawn from one sample of a study of response to subunit inactivated influenza vaccine. TCRdb used MiXCR to reprocess the RT-PCR reads, holding one entry per CDR3 protein. The repertoire holds over 450,000 distinct CDR3 sequences, approximately 13% seen once, with about an eighth in the top ten. Sequenced here: PBMCs from blood, sampled about 40 days after vaccination. All receptors come from a man aged 50-59 years who received an inactivated influenza vaccine. Both conserved end residues are part of each CDR3. The D gene is left open where the match is weak. Rows give clone size only sometimes, using once, few, many, or a class for an expanded clone.

>few|TRBV6-5|15|TRBJ2-7|TRBD2
TGTGCCAGCAGTTACGACGGCGGGAGCCCCCACGAGCAGTACTTC
CASSYDGGSPHEQYF
>few|TRBV6-2/TRBV6-3|15|TRBJ2-2|-
TGTGCCAGCAGTTACTCGTTACGGGGGACCGGGGAGCTGTTTTTT
CASSYSLRGTGELFF
>-|TRBV10-3|18|TRBJ2-3|-
TGTGCCATCAGTGACGGGATGACTAAACCGTCTAGCACAGATACGCAGTATTTT
CAISDGMTKPSSTDTQYF
>-|TRBV12-5|12|TRBJ2-3|-
TGTGCTAGTGGTTTGACGACAGATACGCAGTATTTT
CASGLTTDTQYF
>few|TRBV10-3|15|TRBJ2-7|-
TGTGCCATCAGTGAGTCGCCGGGACCTACCTACGAGCAGTACTTC
CAISESPGPTYEQYF
>many|TRBV20-1|13|TRBJ1-1|TRBD1
TGCAGTGCTATGGGGACAGCGGGTCTAAACGCTTTCTTT
CSAMGTAGLNAFF
>few|TRBV27|17|TRBJ2-2|TRBD1
TGTGCCAGCAGTTCCGGGGCTAGGGGGCTGAACACCGGGGAGCTGTTTTTT
CASSSGARGLNTGELFF
>-|TRBV12-2|17|TRBJ2-1|-
TGTGCAAGTCGCCCCCACTGGACTAGCGGCAACTACAATGAGCAGTTCTTC
CASRPHWTSGNYNEQFF
>few|TRBV6-2/TRBV6-3|16|TRBJ2-1|TRBD2
TGTGCCAGCAGCTGGACTAGCGGGGGCTCCTACAATGAGCAGTTCTTC
CASSWTSGGSYNEQFF
>-|TRBV29-1|13|TRBJ2-7|-
TGCAGCGTCAAGGGCAGGGTAACCTACGAGCAGTACTTC
CSVKGRVTYEQYF
>-|TRBV29-1|16|TRBJ2-1|TRBD1
TGCAGCGTTGAAGAACGGACAGGGGGCTCCTACAATGAGCAGTTCTTC
CSVEERTGGSYNEQFF
>-|TRBV18|17|TRBJ2-2|-
TGTGCCAGCTCACCATCCTCCCCTGGGGGGAGCACCGGGGAGCTGTTTTTT
CASSPSSPGGSTGELFF
>few|TRBV5-1|16|TRBJ2-3|TRBD2
TGCGCCAGCAGCCCAGGACTAGCGGAAAGAGGAGATACGCAGTATTTT
CASSPGLAERGDTQYF
>few|TRBV5-5|14|TRBJ1-1|-
TGTGCCAGCAGCTTGGCCGACCTGGGGACTGAAGCTTTCTTT
CASSLADLGTEAFF
>-|TRBV11-2|12|TRBJ2-7|TRBD2
TGTGCCAGCAGCTTAGGGCGGGGGGAGCAGTACTTC
CASSLGRGEQYF
>-|TRBV3-1|14|TRBJ2-3|-
TGTGCCAGCAGCCAAGATAACGTAAGGGTTACGCAGTATTTT
CASSQDNVRVTQYF
>-|TRBV7-2|16|TRBJ2-2|-
TGTGCCAGCAGCTTTCATGGGGCGCGGAACACCGGGGAGCTGTTTTTT
CASSFHGARNTGELFF
>few|TRBV10-1|12|TRBJ2-1|-
TGCGCCAGCAGTGACCCAGGGGTTGAGCAGTTCTTC
CASSDPGVEQFF
>-|TRBV11-3|16|TRBJ2-5|TRBD2
TGTGCCAGCAGCTTAAGGACTAGCGGGGGGGAAGAGACCCAGTACTTC
CASSLRTSGGEETQYF
>-|TRBV7-8|15|TRBJ2-7|TRBD1
TGTGCCAGCAGCTGGCGCCGGACAGGGGCCTACGAGCAGTACTTC
CASSWRRTGAYEQYF
>once|TRBV24-1|15|TRBJ2-1|-
TGTGCCAGCAGTGATTTGCGGCTAGCCCTGAATGAGCAGTTCTTC
CASSDLRLALNEQFF
>many|TRBV12-3/TRBV12-4|13|TRBJ1-1|-
TGTGCCAGCAGTTTAGCGGAGAACACTGAAGCTTTCTTT
CASSLAENTEAFF
>-|TRBV10-3|15|TRBJ1-1|-
TGTGCCATCAGTGAGTCGGCAGGGGCGAACACTGAAGCTTTCTTT
CAISESAGANTEAFF
>few|TRBV7-3|15|TRBJ2-1|-
TGTGCCAGCAGTCTCTTCCCGAGCTCCTACAATGAGCAGTTCTTC
CASSLFPSSYNEQFF
>-|TRBV9|12|TRBJ1-1|-
TGTGCCAGCAGCGTAGTAGACACTGAAGCTTTCTTT
CASSVVDTEAFF
>-|TRBV2|16|TRBJ2-1|TRBD2
TGTGCCAGCAGGGGGACTAGCCTCCTGGTCTACAATGAGCAGTTCTTC
CASRGTSLLVYNEQFF
>few|TRBV12-3/TRBV12-4|16|TRBJ2-3|TRBD2
TGTGCCAGCAGTTTCTCCGCTAGCGGGTTAGGAGATACGCAGTATTTT
CASSFSASGLGDTQYF
>few|TRBV27|14|TRBJ2-1|TRBD2
TGTGCCAGCAGTCCCACTAGCGGGGGCTATGAGCAGTTCTTC
CASSPTSGGYEQFF
>few|TRBV7-8|14|TRBJ2-1|-
TGTGCCAGCAGCTTCTCGACTGGCTACAATGAGCAGTTCTTC
CASSFSTGYNEQFF
>-|TRBV20-1|17|TRBJ1-6|TRBD1
TGCAGTGCTAGAGATAAAATGCAGGGGGCGCACAATTCACCCCTCCACTTT
CSARDKMQGAHNSPLHF
>-|TRBV15|15|TRBJ2-2|-
TGTGCCACCAGCAGAGAACCCTTAAACACCGGGGAGCTGTTTTTT
CATSREPLNTGELFF
>-|TRBV20-1|14|TRBJ2-2|TRBD2
TGCAGTGCTAGGGGACTAGGAAGGGCCGGGGAGCTGTTTTTT
CSARGLGRAGELFF
>few|TRBV20-1|16|TRBJ2-1|TRBD2
TGCAGTGCTATAGCGGGGGGCACCATCTCCTACAATGAGCAGTTCTTC
CSAIAGGTISYNEQFF
>-|TRBV20-1|11|TRBJ1-4|-
TGCAGTGCTAGATTGTTTGAAAAACTGTTTTTT
CSARLFEKLFF
>-|TRBV6-1|14|TRBJ1-4|TRBD1
TGTGCCAGCAGTACAGGGGGTTTGAATGAAAAACTGTTTTTT
CASSTGGLNEKLFF
>-|TRBV7-2|14|TRBJ2-3|TRBD2
TGTGCCAGCAGCTCGGGACTACTCGCAGATACGCAGTATTTT
CASSSGLLADTQYF
>-|TRBV29-1|14|TRBJ1-2|-
TGCAGCGTTGAAGGTGTTGGGGTCGGCTATGGCTACACCTTC
CSVEGVGVGYGYTF
>many|TRBV10-3|15|TRBJ2-3|-
TGTGCCATCAGTGCGGGACGGGAGTCGACAGATACGCAGTATTTT
CAISAGRESTDTQYF
>-|TRBV2|14|TRBJ2-3|-
TGTGCCAGCAGTGACTGGGGGCATAAAGATACGCAGTATTTT
CASSDWGHKDTQYF
>-|TRBV3-1|17|TRBJ2-1|-
TGTGCCAGCAGCCAAGGTCTAAGAGCGACCGGGTACAATGAGCAGTTCTTC
CASSQGLRATGYNEQFF
>many|TRBV4-3|13|TRBJ2-1|-
TGCGCCAGCAGCCAAGACTGGTACAATGAGCAGTTCTTC
CASSQDWYNEQFF
>-|TRBV20-1|13|TRBJ1-1|-
TGCAGTGCCAAGGTCTCGGGGAACACTGAAGCTTTCTTT
CSAKVSGNTEAFF
>-|TRBV9|18|TRBJ2-2|TRBD2
TGTGCCAGCAGCGCCCACGACGGACTAGCGGGATGGACCGGGGAGCTGTTTTTT
CASSAHDGLAGWTGELFF
>many|TRBV20-1|13|TRBJ2-3|-
TGCAGTGCTAGTCTCCGAATCACAGATACGCAGTATTTT
CSASLRITDTQYF
>many|TRBV11-1|18|TRBJ2-3|-
TGTGCCAGCAGCTTATCTATCTGGGCGGGATCAAGCACAGATACGCAGTATTTT
CASSLSIWAGSSTDTQYF
>-|TRBV20-1|14|TRBJ1-2|TRBD1
TGCAGTGCGGAAACGGGACAGCTTAAAAACGGCTACACCTTC
CSAETGQLKNGYTF
>-|TRBV12-3/TRBV12-4|14|TRBJ2-2|-
TGTGCCAGCAGTGCGGGGACAGTGGCAGGGGAGCTGTTTTTT
CASSAGTVAGELFF
>many|TRBV6-5|17|TRBJ1-2|TRBD1
TGTGCCAGCAGTTACACCCCAGACAGGGGCTTACTTTATGGCTACACCTTC
CASSYTPDRGLLYGYTF
>few|TRBV10-2|17|TRBJ2-1|TRBD2
TGCGCCAGCAGTGATTGGGGGGGAGAGACCCTGTACAATGAGCAGTTCTTC
CASSDWGGETLYNEQFF